A single sample gave rise to the 23 T cell receptor beta chains below, sequenced in a study of T cell repertoires in cytomegalovirus infection. TCRdb processed the reads anew with MiXCR; each CDR3 protein has one entry. The table has approximately 280,000 distinct CDR3 sequences, 22% seen once. Antigen specificity for these receptors is unknown. The starting material was cultured PBMCs, obtained from culture after CMV antigen stimulation. The receptors were sampled from a human donor in good health (CMV status not recorded). Some clones in this sample may be carry-over from other donors' samples.

This clonotype was observed a handful of times. The rearrangement joins TRBV28 to TRBJ2-7; D gene uncertain. Deletions cut 5 bases from V and 0 bases from J, with 14 bases between. The CDR3 totals 15 residues. The V gene's germline CDR1 is MDHEN and CDR2 SYDVKM. DNA for the CDR3: TGTGCCAGCAGTCCCCCCCGAACGAACTCCTACGAGCAGTACTTC. Translation: CASSPPRTNSYEQYF. Full variable domain (remainder filled in from reference TRBV28 and TRBJ2-7): DVKVTQSSRYLVKRTGEKVFLECVQDMDHENMFWYRQDPGLGLRLIYFSYDVKMKEKGDIPEGYSVSREKKERFSLILESASTNQTSMYLCASSPPRTNSYEQYFGPGTRLTVT.

There are many counts of this clonotype. CDR3 sequence (DNA): TGTGCCAGCAGTCCTCTGAAAGAGACCCAGTACTTC. This gives the protein CASSPLKETQYF. The chain employs TRBV12-3 or TRBV12-4 and TRBJ2-5; D not resolved. CDR3 length: 12 residues. Deletions cut 5 bases from V and 3 bases from J, with 7 bases between.

The rearrangement joins TRBV6-2 or TRBV6-3 to TRBJ2-1; TRBD2 aligns across 8 bases. The CDR3 loop spans 17 amino acids. J gave up 6 bases and V 6 bases, and 16 bases lay outside the gene matches. CDR1 and CDR2 (germline): MNHEY, SVGEGT. DNA of the CDR3: TGTGCCAGCAGACGGGGCAGGCCGGGACTAGTCCCCAATGAGCAGTTCTTC. This gives the protein CASRRGRPGLVPNEQFF.

This clonotype was seen ten or more times. The V and J genes are TRBV2 and TRBJ2-3; 8 bases match TRBD2. The CDR3 sequence is 16 residues long. V shed 8 bases, J shed 3 bases, and the junction held 13 bases outside the gene matches. Germline CDR1 SNHLY, CDR2 FYNNEI. CDR3 coding DNA: TGTGCCAGCCTCTGGGTAGCGGGGAGTCGGACAGATACGCAGTATTTT. Its protein is CASLWVAGSRTDTQYF.

The chain joins TRBV10-3 to TRBJ2-7; D remains unclear. Per germline, CDR1 ENHRY and CDR2 SYGVKD. There are 15 residues in the CDR3. Between the trimmed V and J ends, which lost 6 bases and 2 bases, there was a span of 17 bases. The CDR3 loop is CAISTRAEGTYEQYV. The CDR3 DNA is TGTGCCATCAGCACGAGAGCCGAAGGGACCTACGAGCAGTACGTC.

This clonotype was detected ten times or more. V gene TRBV28 combines with J gene TRBJ1-6; D gene uncertain. The V gene lost 6 bases and the J gene lost 10 bases, with 13 bases spanning the gap. This CDR3 region has 13 residues. Germline V gene data show CDR1 as MDHEN and CDR2 as SYDVKM. DNA for the CDR3: TGTGCCAGCAGCCTGGGCCGGGTCTCACCCCTCCACTTT. It codes for CASSLGRVSPLHF.

The rearrangement links TRBV29-1 to TRBJ1-1, with TRBD1 matching 9 bases. V was clipped by 2 bases and J by 3 bases; unmatched bases: 1. The CDR3 covers 13 residues. The germline V gene encodes CDR1 SQVTM and CDR2 ANQGSEA. The CDR3 reads CSVERQGDTEAFF. The DNA of the CDR3 is TGCAGCGTTGAAAGACAGGGGGACACTGAAGCTTTCTTT.

This sequence joins TRBV24-1 and TRBJ2-2; D might be TRBD1 or TRBD2, each matching 7 bases. V shed 2 bases and J shed 4 bases, with 16 bases lying between them. CDR1 is KGHDR, CDR2 SFDVKD, per germline. The CDR3 sequence is 17 residues long. As DNA, the CDR3 is TGTGCCACCAGTGATTGGCCCGACAGGGAGGGCACCGGGGAGCTGTTTTTT. This sequence encodes CATSDWPDREGTGELFF.

This clonotype was found many times. The chain is built from TRBV7-2 and TRBJ2-3; D call uncertain. Trimming removed 4 bases at V and 1 base at J, with 9 bases between. CDR1 and CDR2 (germline): SGHTA, FQGNSA. This CDR3 has 14 residues. In nucleotides, the CDR3 is TGTGCCAGCAGCTCCAGCCGCGGCACAGATACGCAGTATTTT. It translates to CASSSSRGTDTQYF.

The chain carries TRBV4-1 and TRBJ1-6; 7 bases fit TRBD1. The trim removed 4 bases at V and 7 bases at J, leaving 4 bases unmatched. The CDR3 covers 14 residues. CDR1 is MGHRA, CDR2 YSYEKL, per germline. This chain's CDR3 is CASSPQGNNSPLHF. Here the CDR3 DNA reads TGCGCCAGCAGCCCACAGGGGAACAATTCACCCCTCCACTTT.

This clonotype was found many times. The V and J genes are TRBV7-9 and TRBJ2-7, with 7 positions matching TRBD1. The CDR3 has 15 amino acids. The V gene end was trimmed by 5 bases and the J gene end by 1 base; junction bases not matched to a gene: 8. The germline CDR1 and CDR2 sequences are SEHNR and FQNEAQ (reference sequence). The CDR3 loop reads CASSRQGRKSYEQYF. In nucleotides, the CDR3 is TGTGCCAGCAGCCGACAGGGAAGGAAGTCCTACGAGCAGTACTTC. The full variable domain, its missing parts supplied by reference TRBV7-9 and TRBJ2-7, is DTGVSQNPRHKITKRGQNVTFRCDPISEHNRLYWYRQTLGQGPEFLTYFQNEAQLEKSRLLSDRFSAERPKGSFSTLEIQRTEQGDSAMYLCASSRQGRKSYEQYFGPGTRLTVT.

This clonotype has at least ten counts. The chain combines TRBV25-1 with TRBJ2-3; 12 nucleotides line up with TRBD1. Germline V gene sequence: CDR1 MGHDK, CDR2 SYGVNS. The CDR3 covers 16 residues. Unmatched junction bases numbered 7, after V lost 6 bases and J lost 3 bases. The CDR3: CASSGTGGAWTDTQYF. CDR3 DNA sequence: TGTGCCAGCAGCGGGACAGGGGGCGCATGGACAGATACGCAGTATTTT.

The CDR3 reads CASSSTPGTRYEQYF. In DNA, the CDR3 is TGTGCCAGCAGTTCAACGCCAGGGACACGCTACGAGCAGTACTTC. The chain uses TRBV28 and TRBJ2-7; tentative D call: TRBD1 (6 bases). Germline CDR1 is MDHEN and CDR2 is SYDVKM. Trimming removed 4 bases at V and 3 bases at J, with 16 bases between. The CDR3 extends over 15 amino acids.

Many counts were recorded for this clonotype. V usage is TRBV12-3 or TRBV12-4 and J usage is TRBJ2-1; no definite D call. The CDR3 runs to 11 residues. V was shortened by 6 bases and J by 5 bases, with 5 bases between the two germline ends. The CDR3 protein is CASSSDNEQFF. As DNA, the CDR3 is TGTGCCAGCAGCTCAGACAATGAGCAGTTCTTC.

This chain links TRBV7-2 with TRBJ2-2; D not certain. The CDR3 covers 13 residues. V dropped 2 bases and J dropped 3 bases, with 4 bases sitting between them. Germline values: CDR1 SGHTA, CDR2 FQGNSA. The CDR3 coding sequence is TGTGCCAGCAGCTTACGCCACACCGGGGAGCTGTTTTTT. It codes for CASSLRHTGELFF.

The CDR3 DNA reads TGTGCCAGCAGCTCGACAGGGGAAAGATCCTACAATGAGCAGTTCTTC. Its translation: CASSSTGERSYNEQFF. The chain employs TRBV11-3 and TRBJ2-1, with 8 positions matching TRBD1. The ends lost 4 bases at V and 1 base at J; junction bases unmatched: 6. The CDR3 extends over 16 amino acids. Germline V lookup: CDR1 SGHNT, CDR2 YENEEA.

In this sample, this clonotype turned up many times. This chain links TRBV7-2 with TRBJ2-3; TRBD2 agrees at 9 bases. Germline values: CDR1 SGHTA, CDR2 FQGNSA. V trimming: 4 bases; J trimming: 1 base; junction bases outside the gene matches: 6. The CDR3 length is 16 residues. The CDR3 bases are TGTGCCAGCAGCTCCGTAGCGGGAGCAGGCACAGATACGCAGTATTTT. Protein: CASSSVAGAGTDTQYF. The full variable domain, in which reference TRBV7-2 and TRBJ2-3 provide the parts outside the CDR3, is GAGVSQSPSNKVTEKGKDVELRCDPISGHTALYWYRQSLGQGLEFLIYFQGNSAPDKSGLPSDRFSAERTGGSVSTLTIQRTQQEDSAVYLCASSSVAGAGTDTQYFGPGTRLTVL.

This clonotype was seen repeatedly, ten times or more. The chain employs TRBV7-2 and TRBJ2-1; D is possibly TRBD2 (5 bases). Germline CDR1 is SGHTA and CDR2 is FQGNSA. V was shortened by 2 bases and J by 0 bases, with 20 bases between the two germline ends. The CDR3 has 19 amino acids. In DNA form, the CDR3 reads TGTGCCAGCAGCTTATCGATTGGCGGGTATATGAGCTCCTACAATGAGCAGTTCTTC. Its translation: CASSLSIGGYMSSYNEQFF.

This clonotype has ten or more counts. This chain links TRBV27 with TRBJ2-1; D is possibly TRBD1 (5 bases). This CDR3 has 14 residues. Germline lookup yields CDR1 MNHEY and CDR2 SMNVEV (reference sequence). V dropped 6 bases and J dropped 6 bases, with 15 bases sitting between them. CDR3 amino acids: CASRPGQLPNEQFF. The CDR3 nucleotides are TGTGCCAGCAGACCCGGACAACTCCCCAATGAGCAGTTCTTC.

V usage is TRBV19 and J usage is TRBJ1-1, with D possibly TRBD1 on 5 matching bases. Germline assignment: CDR1 LNHDA and CDR2 SQIVND (reference sequence). The germline V and J ends were trimmed by 4 bases and 3 bases, with 15 bases remaining between them. This CDR3 spans 15 amino acids. CDR3 residues: CASSTRGFTDTEAFF. In nucleotides, the CDR3 is TGTGCCAGTAGTACTAGGGGCTTCACGGACACTGAAGCTTTCTTT. The entire variable domain, with the rest obtained from reference TRBV19 and TRBJ1-1, is as follows: DGGITQSPKYLFRKEGQNVTLSCEQNLNHDAMYWYRQDPGQGLRLIYYSQIVNDFQKGDIAEGYSVSREKKESFPLTVTSAQKNPTAFYLCASSTRGFTDTEAFFGQGTRLTVV.

This clonotype occurred many times. V and J are TRBV7-9 and TRBJ2-1; D gene ambiguous. The germline V and J ends were trimmed by 6 bases and 7 bases, with 10 bases remaining between them. Germline CDR1 is SEHNR and CDR2 is FQNEAQ (reference sequence). The CDR3 consists of 12 residues. The CDR3 loop is CASSTVWNEQFF. In nucleotides, the CDR3 is TGTGCCAGCAGTACAGTTTGGAATGAGCAGTTCTTC.

This clonotype was seen many times. This chain joins TRBV7-2 and TRBJ2-5, with 11 bases fitting TRBD2. The CDR3 covers 13 residues. The V and J ends lost 5 bases and 4 bases, in that order; junction bases with no gene match: 0. The germline CDR1 and CDR2 sequences are SGHTA and FQGNSA. CDR3 in DNA: TGTGCCAGCAGCGGACTAGCGGGAGAGACCCAGTACTTC. It encodes CASSGLAGETQYF. The whole variable domain, remainder taken from reference TRBV7-2 and TRBJ2-5, is GAGVSQSPSNKVTEKGKDVELRCDPISGHTALYWYRQSLGQGLEFLIYFQGNSAPDKSGLPSDRFSAERTGGSVSTLTIQRTQQEDSAVYLCASSGLAGETQYFGPGTRLLVL.

The chain's CDR3 is CASSPRTGSKGNTIYF. CDR3 in DNA: TGTGCCAGCAGCCCCCGGACAGGGTCAAAAGGAAACACCATATATTTT. The chain employs TRBV7-6 and TRBJ1-3, with 8 positions matching TRBD1. CDR3 length: 16 residues. The V gene's germline CDR1 is SGHVS and CDR2 FNYEAQ. After removal of 5 bases from V and 4 bases from J, the junction contained 10 bases not matched to a gene.